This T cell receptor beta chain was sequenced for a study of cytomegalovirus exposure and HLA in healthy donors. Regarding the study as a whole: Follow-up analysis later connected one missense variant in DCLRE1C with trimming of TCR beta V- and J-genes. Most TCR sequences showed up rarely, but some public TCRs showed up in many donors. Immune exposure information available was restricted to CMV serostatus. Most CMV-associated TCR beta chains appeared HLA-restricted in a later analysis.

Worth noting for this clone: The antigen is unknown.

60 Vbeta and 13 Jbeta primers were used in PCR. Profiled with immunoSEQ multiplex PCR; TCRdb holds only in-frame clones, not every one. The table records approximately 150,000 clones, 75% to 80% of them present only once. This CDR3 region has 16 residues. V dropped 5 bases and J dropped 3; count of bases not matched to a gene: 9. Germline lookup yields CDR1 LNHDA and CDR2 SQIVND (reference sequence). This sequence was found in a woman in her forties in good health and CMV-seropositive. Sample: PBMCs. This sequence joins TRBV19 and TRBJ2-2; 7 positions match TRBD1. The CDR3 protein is CASSVQGNSDTGELFF. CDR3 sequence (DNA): TGTGCCAGTAGTGTACAGGGGAATTCGGACACCGGGGAGCTGTTTTTT.